This record concerns one T cell receptor beta chain sequence. The antigen this receptor binds is unknown. No per-base quality is available; no much larger clone lies one base away. Libraries were constructed by the immunoSEQ multiplex PCR assay. Rearranged TCR beta chain sequences were amplified using the hsTCRB Kit according to the manufacturer's protocol. Sequencing of TCRB libraries was carried out on an Illumina MiSeq. As for the original processing: The proprietary platform of the kit vendor was used for demultiplexing, trimming and gene mapping. The table was pulled from immuneACCESS by TCRdb, which kept in-frame rearrangements only. Such tables lose some clones; where checked, under half of the loss comes from unresolved V genes, and the rest has no known cause. That table furnishes V, J and clone size, whereas the DNA furnished D and trimming. The sample includes 120,000 or so clones, with around 80% observed a single time. The top ten clones comprise about 5.5% of the sample.

These data belong to a study of a mutant IDH1 vaccine in newly diagnosed glioma (dated by TCRdb to the early 2020s). For the study in its entirety: Across visits V03 through V10, patients got a total of eight vaccinations, given in weeks 1, 3, 5, 7, 11, 15, 19 and 23. Vaccination began 4-6 weeks after radiotherapy alone, or alongside temozolomide cycles in the chemotherapy-containing groups. Of the 32 patients who were treated, 62.5% were male and approximately 38% were female, and the mean age was around 41 years. Prior to enrollment, patients had been given standard therapy consisting of radiotherapy alone, temozolomide alone, or radiochemotherapy with temozolomide, with the combination given to most patients. Peripheral blood was drawn at six visits: V03 (baseline), V05, V07, V10, V12 and V13. Longitudinal TCRB deep sequencing was done for 20 to 25 treated patients, wherever samples were available for exploratory analyses.

From cysteine to phenylalanine, the CDR3 is 15 amino acids long. Solely the CDR3 DNA is kept, with 45 bases framed from the first base. Looking up the germline V gene (reference sequence) yields CDR1 LNHDA and CDR2 SQIVND. V is pruned by 3 bases and J by 10 bases, leaving 8 bases of the junction without a gene match. In the paper's terms, the time point label means: week 11, during vaccination. A 20-mer mutant IDH1 peptide at 300 micrograms in Montanide made up each vaccine dose, which was injected subcutaneously together with topical imiquimod. All donors had newly diagnosed IDH1-mutant astrocytomas of WHO grade 3 or 4 that showed loss of nuclear ATRX. The samples were drawn from NOA16, a multicentre, single-arm, open-label phase I trial in Germany that tested a mutant IDH1 peptide vaccine in humans for the first time. Genomic DNA for TCRB sequencing was extracted from EDTA blood using the DNeasy Blood and Tissue Kit.

Overall study outcomes, separate from this receptor: It was noted by the authors that analyses of patient blood samples could not be reproduced owing to sample limitations. Selection of PBMC samples for TCRB deep sequencing was based on availability. Vaccine-induced immune responses across multiple MHC alleles were detected in 85% to 95% of patients. Pseudoprogression seemed to be unrelated to changes in the top peripheral T cell clonotypes found by TCRB sequencing.

The sequence was obtained from a man aged 40-55 years with glioma. The chain is assembled from TRBV19 and TRBJ1-6, with TRBD1 matching 8 junction bases. Here the sequenced sample was PBMCs, taken from a glioma patient whose treatment included an IDH1 peptide vaccine. The CDR3 reads as follows: CASSISQGARSPLHF. The nucleotides read TGTGCCAGTAGTATCTCTCAGGGGGCAAGGTCACCCCTCCACTTT.